The entry below gives a single TCR beta chain sequence along with its context. These data originate in a study of response to subunit inactivated influenza vaccine. In TCRdb, the RT-PCR reads were re-called with MiXCR into one record per CDR3 protein. The table lists about 160,000 distinct CDR3 sequences, approximately 11% of them singletons, with under 15% in the top ten. V lost 7 bases to trimming and J lost 6 bases; unmatched junction nucleotides: 10. The CDR3 loop spans 15 amino acids. The germline gives CDR1 KGHDR, CDR2 SFDVKD. This receptor was obtained from a man aged 50 to 59 who received an inactivated influenza vaccine. The rearrangement links TRBV24-1 to TRBJ2-1; 8 nucleotides match TRBD1. The sample consisted of non-naive T cells sorted from PBMCs, taken 40 to 50 days after vaccination. The CDR3 sequence: CATSVPGTGRNEQFF. CDR3 in DNA: TGTGCCACCAGCGTACCCGGGACAGGCCGCAATGAGCAGTTCTTC.